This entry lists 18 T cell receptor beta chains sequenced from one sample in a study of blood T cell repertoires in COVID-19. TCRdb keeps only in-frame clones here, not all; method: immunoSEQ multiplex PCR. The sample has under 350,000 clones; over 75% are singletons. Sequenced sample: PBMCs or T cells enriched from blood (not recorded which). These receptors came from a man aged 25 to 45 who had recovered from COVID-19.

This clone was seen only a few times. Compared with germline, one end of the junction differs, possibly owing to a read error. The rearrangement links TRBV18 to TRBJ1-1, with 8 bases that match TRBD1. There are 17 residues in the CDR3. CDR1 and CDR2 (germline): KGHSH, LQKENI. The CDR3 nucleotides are TGTGCCAGCTCATCACCGGACAGGGCCTTAATGAACACTGAAGCTTTCTTT. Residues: CASSSPDRALMNTEAFF.

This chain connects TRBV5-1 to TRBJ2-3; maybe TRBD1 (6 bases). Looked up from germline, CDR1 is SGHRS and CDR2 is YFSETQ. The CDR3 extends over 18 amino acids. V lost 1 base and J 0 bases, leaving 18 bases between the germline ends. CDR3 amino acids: CASSLLARGKSSTDTQYF. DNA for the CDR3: TGCGCCAGCAGCTTGTTGGCCAGGGGTAAATCTAGCACAGATACGCAGTATTTT.

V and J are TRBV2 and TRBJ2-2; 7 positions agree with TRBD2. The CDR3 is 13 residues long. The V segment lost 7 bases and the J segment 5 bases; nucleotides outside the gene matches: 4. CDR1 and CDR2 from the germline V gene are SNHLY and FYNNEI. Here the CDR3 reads CASTILATGELFF. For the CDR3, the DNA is TGTGCCAGCACCATACTAGCGACCGGGGAGCTGTTTTTT.

The CDR3 loop is CASSLASVSYTDTQYF. For the CDR3, the DNA is TGTGCCAGCAGTTTAGCGTCGGTCTCCTACACAGATACGCAGTATTTT. The V call is TRBV27, the J call TRBJ2-3; D call uncertain. Germline values: CDR1 MNHEY, CDR2 SMNVEV (reference sequence). This CDR3 spans 16 amino acids. V shed 2 bases and J shed 2 bases, with 14 bases lying between them.

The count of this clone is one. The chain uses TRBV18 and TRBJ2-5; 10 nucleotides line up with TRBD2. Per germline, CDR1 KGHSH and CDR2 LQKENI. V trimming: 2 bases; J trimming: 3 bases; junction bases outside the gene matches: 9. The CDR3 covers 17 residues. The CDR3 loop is CASSPFESGRAKETQYF. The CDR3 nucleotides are TGTGCCAGCTCACCATTTGAGAGCGGGAGGGCCAAAGAGACCCAGTACTTC. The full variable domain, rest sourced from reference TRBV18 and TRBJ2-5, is NAGVMQNPRHLVRRRGQEARLRCSPMKGHSHVYWYRQLPEEGLKFMVYLQKENIIDESGMPKERFSAEFPKEGPSILRIQQVVRGDSAAYFCASSPFESGRAKETQYFGPGTRLLVL.

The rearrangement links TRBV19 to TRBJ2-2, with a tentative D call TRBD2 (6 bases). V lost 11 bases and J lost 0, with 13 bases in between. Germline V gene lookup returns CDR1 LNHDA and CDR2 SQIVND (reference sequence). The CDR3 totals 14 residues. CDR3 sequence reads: CASSWGANTGELFF. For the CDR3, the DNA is TGTGCCTCCTCCTGGGGGGCGAACACCGGGGAGCTGTTTTTT. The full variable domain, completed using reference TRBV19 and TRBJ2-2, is DGGITQSPKYLFRKEGQNVTLSCEQNLNHDAMYWYRQDPGQGLRLIYYSQIVNDFQKGDIAEGYSVSREKKESFPLTVTSAQKNPTAFYLCASSWGANTGELFFGEGSRLTVL.

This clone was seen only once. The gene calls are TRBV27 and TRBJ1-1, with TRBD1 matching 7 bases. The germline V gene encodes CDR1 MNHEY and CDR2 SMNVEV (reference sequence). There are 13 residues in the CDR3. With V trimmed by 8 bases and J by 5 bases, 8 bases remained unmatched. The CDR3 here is CASQETGRTEAFF. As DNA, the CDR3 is TGTGCCAGCCAAGAGACAGGGAGGACTGAAGCTTTCTTT.

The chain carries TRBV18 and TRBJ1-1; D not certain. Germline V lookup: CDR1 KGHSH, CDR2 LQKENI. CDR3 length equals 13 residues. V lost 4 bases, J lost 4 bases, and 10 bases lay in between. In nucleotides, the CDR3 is TGTGCCAGCTCACTGGAGACTGGCACTGAAGCTTTCTTT. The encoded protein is CASSLETGTEAFF.

CDR3 nucleotides: TGCGCCAGCCAAGCAGGGAACACTGAAGCTTTCTTT. As protein: CASQAGNTEAFF. The chain carries TRBV10-1 and TRBJ1-1; D not certain. Germline loops: CDR1 WNHNN, CDR2 SYGVQD (reference sequence). Trimming took 8 bases from V and 1 from J, leaving 8 bases between them. The length of the CDR3 is 12 residues.

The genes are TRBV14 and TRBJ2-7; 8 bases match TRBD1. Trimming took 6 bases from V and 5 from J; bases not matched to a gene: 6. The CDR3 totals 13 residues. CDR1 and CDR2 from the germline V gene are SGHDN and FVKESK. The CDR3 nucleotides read TGTGCCAGCAGTCCGGACAGGGTCCACGAGCAGTACTTC. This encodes CASSPDRVHEQYF.

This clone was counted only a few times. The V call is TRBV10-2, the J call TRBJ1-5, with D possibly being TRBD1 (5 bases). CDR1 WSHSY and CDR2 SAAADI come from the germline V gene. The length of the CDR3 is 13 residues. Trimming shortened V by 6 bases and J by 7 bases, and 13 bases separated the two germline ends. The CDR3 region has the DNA TGCGCCAGCAGGCGTGGGGCCCGGCAGCCCCAGCATTTT. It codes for CASRRGARQPQHF.

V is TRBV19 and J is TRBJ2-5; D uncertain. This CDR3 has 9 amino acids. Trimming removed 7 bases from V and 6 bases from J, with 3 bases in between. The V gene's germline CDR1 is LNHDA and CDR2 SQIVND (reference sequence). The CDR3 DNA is TGTGCCAGTACAAAGACCCAGTACTTC. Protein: CASTKTQYF.

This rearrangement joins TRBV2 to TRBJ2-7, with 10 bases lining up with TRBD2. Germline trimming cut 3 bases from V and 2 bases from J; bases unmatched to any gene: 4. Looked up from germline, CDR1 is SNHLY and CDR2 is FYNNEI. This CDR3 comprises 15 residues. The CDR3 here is CASSERTSGPYEQYF. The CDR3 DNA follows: TGTGCCAGCAGTGAGAGGACTAGCGGACCCTACGAGCAGTACTTC.

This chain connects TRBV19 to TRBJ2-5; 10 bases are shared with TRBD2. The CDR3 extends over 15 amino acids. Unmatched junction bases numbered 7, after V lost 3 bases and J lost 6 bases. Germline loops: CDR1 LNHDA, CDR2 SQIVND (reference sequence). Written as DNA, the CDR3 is TGTGCCAGTAGTATGGGAGCGGGGGGGCGGAAGACCCAGTACTTC. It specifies CASSMGAGGRKTQYF. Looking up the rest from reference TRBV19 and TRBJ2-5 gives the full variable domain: DGGITQSPKYLFRKEGQNVTLSCEQNLNHDAMYWYRQDPGQGLRLIYYSQIVNDFQKGDIAEGYSVSREKKESFPLTVTSAQKNPTAFYLCASSMGAGGRKTQYFGPGTRLLVL.

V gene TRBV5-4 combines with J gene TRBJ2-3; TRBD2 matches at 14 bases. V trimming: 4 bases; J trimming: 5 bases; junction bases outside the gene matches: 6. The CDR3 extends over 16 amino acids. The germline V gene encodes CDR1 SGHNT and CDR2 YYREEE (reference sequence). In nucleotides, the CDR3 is TGTGCCAGCAGCCCGACTAGCGGGGGGGTGGGAGATACGCAGTATTTT. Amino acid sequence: CASSPTSGGVGDTQYF.

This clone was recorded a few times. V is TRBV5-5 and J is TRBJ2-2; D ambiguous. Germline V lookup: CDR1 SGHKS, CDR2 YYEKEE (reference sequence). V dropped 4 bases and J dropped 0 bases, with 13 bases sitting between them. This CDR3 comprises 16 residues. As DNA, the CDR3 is TGTGCCAGCAGCCGATTTGACACGACGAACACCGGGGAGCTGTTTTTT. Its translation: CASSRFDTTNTGELFF.

CDR3 nucleotide sequence: TGCGCCAGCAGCTTGGGTCGGGGGGCCCGAGCCGAGCAGTACTTC. Protein: CASSLGRGARAEQYF. This rearrangement joins TRBV5-1 to TRBJ2-7; D may be TRBD2 (7 bases). From germline, CDR1 is SGHRS and CDR2 YFSETQ. Trimming pared 0 bases from V and 6 bases from J, leaving 16 bases between. This CDR3 comprises 15 residues.

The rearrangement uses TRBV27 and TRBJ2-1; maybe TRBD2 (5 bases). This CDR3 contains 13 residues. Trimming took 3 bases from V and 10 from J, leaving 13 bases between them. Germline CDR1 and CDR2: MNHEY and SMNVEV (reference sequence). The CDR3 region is CASSFLPRGEQFF. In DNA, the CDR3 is TGTGCCAGCAGTTTTCTCCCTCGGGGAGAGCAGTTCTTC.